A single sample gave rise to the 8 T cell receptor beta chains below, sequenced in a study of post-analysis software for immune sequencing data. Study observations and caveats: With TRBV5-6, TRBV5-1 and TRBV20-1 included, about five TRBV segments were more frequent in patients than in controls.

Which antigens these TCRs recognize remains unknown. Every TCR beta cDNA library bore unique molecular identifiers. Each CDR3 protein is one row after TCRdb ran MiXCR on the PCR reads. The table records about 460,000 distinct CDR3 sequences, 45% of them present only once. Source material: blood. All receptors come from a girl between 5 and 17 years old with multiple sclerosis.

The chain has TRBV25-1 and TRBJ1-1, with D possibly being TRBD1 (6 bases). Germline CDR1 reads MGHDK; CDR2 reads SYGVNS. Trimming removed 6 bases from V and 5 bases from J, with 13 bases in between. The CDR3 extends over 13 amino acids. The CDR3 reads CASRVGADTEAFF. Written as DNA, the CDR3 is TGTGCCAGCAGGGTGGGGGCCGATACTGAAGCTTTCTTT. Filled out from reference TRBV25-1 and TRBJ1-1, the complete variable domain reads EADIYQTPRYLVIGTGKKITLECSQTMGHDKMYWYQQDPGMELHLIHYSYGVNSTEKGDLSSESTVSRIRTEHFPLTLESARPSHTSQYLCASRVGADTEAFFGQGTRLTVV.

The V call is TRBV4-2, the J call TRBJ2-3; 11 nucleotides align to TRBD2. Germline CDR1 reads LGHNA; CDR2 reads YNFKEQ. V dropped 0 bases and J dropped 1; count of bases not matched to a gene: 9. This CDR3 contains 19 residues. DNA for the CDR3: TGTGCCAGCAGCCAAGATCCGCCTAGCGGGAGGCCCGGCACAGATACGCAGTATTTT. It is translated as CASSQDPPSGRPGTDTQYF.

This clonotype has more than one count but fewer than ten. This chain uses TRBV12-3 or TRBV12-4 with TRBJ1-2, with D tentatively TRBD1 (5 bases). This CDR3 region has 14 residues. The V end lost 6 bases, the J end lost 3 bases, and 14 bases lay between the germline ends. This CDR3 reads CASRYGADHYGYTF. In nucleotides, the CDR3 is TGTGCCAGCAGATATGGGGCGGACCACTATGGCTACACCTTC.

The chain recombines TRBV9 with TRBJ1-2; tentative D call: TRBD1 (5 bases). This CDR3 has 15 amino acids. The V and J ends lost 3 bases and 1 base respectively, with 13 bases between them. CDR1 and CDR2 from the germline V gene are SGDLS and YYNGEE. CDR3 in DNA: TGTGCCAGCAGCGCCAACAGAGGGGTTAACTATGGCTACACCTTC. It specifies CASSANRGVNYGYTF.

The rearrangement uses TRBV6-1 and TRBJ2-5; TRBD1 matches 11 bases. This CDR3 spans 14 amino acids. Germline V lookup: CDR1 MNHNS, CDR2 SASEGT. The ends lost 8 bases at V and 11 bases at J; junction bases unmatched: 13. CDR3 sequence (DNA): TGTGCCAGCCTCCGGGACAGGGGGTCGTCAGAGCAGTACTTC. This translates into CASLRDRGSSEQYF.

This clonotype showed up just a few times. The chain uses TRBV28 and TRBJ2-4, with a tentative D call TRBD1 (6 bases). The last part of the DNA fits TRBJ2-7 better; the J call may be wrong. The CDR3 covers 17 residues. The V gene's germline CDR1 is MDHEN and CDR2 SYDVKM. The CDR3 reads CASSQGRRLRKGYEQYF. The CDR3 DNA reads as TGTGCCAGCAGCCAGGGGCGCAGGCTAAGAAAGGGCTACGAGCAGTACTTC.

This chain connects TRBV29-1 to TRBJ2-4, with 12 bases matching TRBD2. The J call is doubtful: the DNA matches TRBJ2-7 better. This CDR3 is built from 17 residues. The germline gives CDR1 SQVTM, CDR2 ANQGSEA. In nucleotides, the CDR3 is TGCAGCGTTGAAGATGGGTGGCTAGCGGGAGGGAACTACGAGCAGTACTTC. The encoded protein is CSVEDGWLAGGNYEQYF.

This chain connects TRBV28 to TRBJ2-7, with D possibly called TRBD1 or TRBD2 (5 bases each). The CDR3 consists of 14 residues. Trimming stripped 2 bases from V and 3 bases from J, with 11 bases between. Germline CDR1 is MDHEN and CDR2 is SYDVKM. In DNA, the CDR3 is TGTGCCAGCAGTTTAACGGGACGGGTCTACGAGCAGTACTTC. Residues: CASSLTGRVYEQYF.